The rows below give T cell receptor beta chains drawn from one sample of a study of T cell repertoires in cytomegalovirus infection. Using its own MiXCR run on the reads, TCRdb lists one record per CDR3 protein. This table has around 430,000 distinct CDR3 sequences, roughly 46% appearing once. The antigens for these receptors are not known. Sequencing was performed on cultured PBMCs, taken from culture after CMV antigen stimulation. Receptors originate from a human donor in good health (CMV status not recorded). Some clones in this sample may be carry-over from other donors' samples. Each CDR3 is given with its conserved first and last residue. D genes are given only for firm matches. Not all rows give a size; the values are once, few, many and, for expanded clones, a class.

D	length	V	J	size	CDR3	DNA
TRBD2	18	TRBV4-3	TRBJ2-1	-	CASSQEVRVTSIRNEQFF	TGCGCCAGCAGCCAAGAAGTTCGAGTGACTAGCATTCGCAATGAGCAGTTCTTC
-	16	TRBV7-2	TRBJ1-2	many	CASSLSFQGARGGYTF	TGTGCCAGCAGCTTATCGTTTCAGGGTGCCCGAGGTGGCTACACCTTC
-	14	TRBV7-8	TRBJ2-7	few	CASSFGTFHYEQYF	TGTGCCAGCAGCTTCGGGACGTTCCACTACGAGCAGTACTTC
-	13	TRBV7-2	TRBJ1-2	few	CASSPGTYYGYTF	TGTGCCAGCAGCCCCGGGACTTACTATGGCTACACCTTC
TRBD1	15	TRBV7-9	TRBJ2-1	-	CASTRSGQGRDEQFF	TGTGCCAGCACCAGGTCGGGACAGGGGAGGGATGAGCAGTTCTTC
TRBD1	14	TRBV7-2	TRBJ2-7	many	CASSLTGGSYEQYF	TGTGCCAGCAGCTTGACAGGGGGCAGCTACGAGCAGTACTTC
-	19	TRBV7-8	TRBJ2-1	-	CASSLDQIAQWTSYNEQFF	TGTGCCAGCAGCTTGGACCAAATAGCCCAATGGACCTCCTACAATGAGCAGTTCTTC
TRBD1	15	TRBV7-6	TRBJ2-3	-	CASSITGAGTDTQYF	TGTGCCAGCAGCATTACAGGGGCCGGCACAGATACGCAGTATTTT
TRBD1	14	TRBV7-6	TRBJ1-6	-	CASSPGQINSPLHF	TGTGCCAGCAGCCCGGGACAGATAAATTCACCCCTCCACTTT
-	16	TRBV4-1	TRBJ1-2	-	CASSQPTGRPSYGYTF	TGCGCCAGCAGCCAGCCCACAGGGAGACCGTCCTATGGCTACACCTTC
-	17	TRBV12-3/TRBV12-4	TRBJ1-3	-	CASSPSWGGNSGNTIYF	TGTGCCAGCAGTCCCTCTTGGGGGGGCAACTCTGGAAACACCATATATTTT
TRBD1	12	TRBV7-9	TRBJ1-2	-	CASEGTGAGYTF	TGTGCCAGCGAGGGGACAGGGGCCGGCTACACCTTC
-	15	TRBV7-2	TRBJ1-6	few	CASSSLDRFNSPLHF	TGTGCCAGCAGCTCCCTAGACAGGTTTAATTCACCCCTCCACTTT
TRBD1	15	TRBV3-1	TRBJ1-2	-	CASSIQDRGNYGYTF	TGTGCCAGCAGCATACAGGACAGGGGTAACTATGGCTACACCTTC
-	16	TRBV4-1	TRBJ1-4	-	CASSRHEQGNGEKLFF	TGCGCCAGCAGCCGTCACGAACAGGGTAACGGTGAAAAACTGTTTTTT
-	17	TRBV4-2	TRBJ1-2	-	CASRTTRPGLSVYGYTF	TGTGCCAGCAGGACAACCCGTCCGGGATTAAGTGTCTATGGCTACACCTTC
-	13	TRBV12-3/TRBV12-4	TRBJ2-3	-	CASSFSAEDTQYF	TGTGCCAGCAGTTTCTCTGCGGAAGATACGCAGTATTTT
TRBD2	17	TRBV2	TRBJ2-1	few	CASSEGLGLAAYNEQFF	TGTGCCAGCAGTGAAGGATTGGGACTAGCGGCCTACAATGAGCAGTTCTTC
TRBD2	15	TRBV7-2	TRBJ2-7	-	CASSASGTSSYEQYF	TGTGCCAGCAGCGCAAGCGGGACGAGCTCCTACGAGCAGTACTTC
-	12	TRBV7-6	TRBJ2-4	-	CASSSARDIQYF	TGTGCCAGCAGCTCCGCCCGGGACATTCAGTACTTC
-	12	TRBV6-2/TRBV6-3	TRBJ1-1	-	CATTDPGAEAFF	TGTGCCACCACCGACCCGGGGGCTGAAGCTTTCTTT
-	13	TRBV7-2	TRBJ2-1	few	CASSLGMSREQFF	TGTGCCAGCAGCTTAGGCATGTCTCGAGAGCAGTTCTTC
-	13	TRBV7-9	TRBJ1-1	few	CASSLATRIEAFF	TGTGCCAGCAGCTTAGCGACAAGAATTGAAGCTTTCTTT